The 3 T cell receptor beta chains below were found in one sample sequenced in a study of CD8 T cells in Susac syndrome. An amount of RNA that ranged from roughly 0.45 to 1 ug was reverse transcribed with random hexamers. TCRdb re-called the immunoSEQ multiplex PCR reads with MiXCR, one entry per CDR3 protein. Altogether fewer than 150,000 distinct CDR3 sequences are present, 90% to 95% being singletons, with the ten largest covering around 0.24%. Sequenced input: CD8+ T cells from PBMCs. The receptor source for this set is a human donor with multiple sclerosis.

The CDR3, as DNA: TGTGCCACCAGCCTGCGGGGAACCGGGAATGAGCAGTTCTTC. As protein: CATSLRGTGNEQFF. The J gene is TRBJ2-1, the V gene TRBV15; perhaps TRBD2 as D (6 bases). Per germline, CDR1 LNHNV and CDR2 YYDKDF (reference sequence). This CDR3 is 14 amino acids long. V gave up 5 bases and J gave up 7 bases, with 15 bases separating them.

In DNA form, the CDR3 reads TGTGCCAGCAGTTCTGAACTCCTTTTTGAGCAGTACTTC. It codes for CASSSELLFEQYF. The chain links TRBV28 to TRBJ2-7; D gene unclear. This CDR3 region has 13 residues. From germline, CDR1 is MDHEN and CDR2 SYDVKM. Trimming took 4 bases from V and 7 from J, leaving 14 bases between them.

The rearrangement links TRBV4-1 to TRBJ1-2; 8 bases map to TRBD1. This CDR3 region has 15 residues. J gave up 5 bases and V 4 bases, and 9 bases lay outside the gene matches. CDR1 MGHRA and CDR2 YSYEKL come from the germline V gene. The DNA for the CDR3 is TGCGCCAGCAGCCTCGGACAGGGTTATCGGTATGGCTACACCTTC. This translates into CASSLGQGYRYGYTF.